This T cell receptor beta chain was identified during a study of T cell repertoires in cytomegalovirus infection. Germline CDR1 is SGHDT and CDR2 is YYEEEE. Between the trimmed V and J ends, which lost 2 bases and 10 bases, there was a span of 13 bases. The CDR3 covers 13 residues. In this sample, this clonotype turned up once. No antigen is known for it. TCRdb redid the calling of the reads with MiXCR, one entry per CDR3 protein. This sample has 110,000 or so distinct CDR3 sequences, with roughly 30% found just once. V and J are TRBV5-6 and TRBJ2-1; D perhaps matches TRBD2 (7 bases). This clonotype was sampled from a human donor in good health (CMV status not recorded). Some clones in this sample may be carry-over from other donors' samples. The sequencing used CD8+ T cells from cultured PBMCs, collected from culture after CMV antigen stimulation. The CDR3 DNA reads as TGTGCCAGCAGCTTTCGGGGGGCCCTCGAGCAGTTCTTC. It translates to CASSFRGALEQFF. The variable domain in full, completed from reference TRBV5-6 and TRBJ2-1, reads DAGVTQSPTHLIKTRGQQVTLRCSPKSGHDTVSWYQQALGQGPQFIFQYYEEEERQRGNFPDRFSGHQFPNYSSELNVNALLLGDSALYLCASSFRGALEQFFGPGTRLTVL.